These 13 T cell receptor beta chains came from one sample sequenced in a study of T cell responses to AZD1222 COVID-19 vaccine. Sequencing used immunoSEQ multiplex PCR; TCRdb keeps in-frame clones, though not all of them. Here the sample spans about 81,000 clones, roughly 86% being singletons. Here the sequenced sample was peripheral blood, taken 28 days after the second AZD1222 dose. These receptors were collected from an adult who received the AZD1222 COVID-19 vaccine.

The chain links TRBV10-1 to TRBJ2-4, with 7 bases lining up with TRBD2. The junction had 23 bases not matched to a gene; V was cut back by 6 bases and J by 0 bases. This CDR3 region has 21 residues. Germline V gene sequence: CDR1 WNHNN, CDR2 SYGVQD (reference sequence). The CDR3 DNA is TGCGCCAGCAGAGTCCTCTGGGACGGCCGAAGGGCGGGGGTAGCCAAAAACATTCAGTACTTC. Its protein is CASRVLWDGRRAGVAKNIQYF.

The gene calls are TRBV5-1 and TRBJ2-3; 13 positions agree with TRBD2. The CDR3 consists of 20 residues. CDR1 and CDR2 from the germline V gene are SGHRS and YFSETQ. V shed 4 bases and J 1 base; nucleotides not matched to a gene: 15. The CDR3 bases are TGCGCCAGCAGCCCTGGACTAGCGGGAGCAGGGAGGGGTGGCACAGATACGCAGTATTTT. Its translation is CASSPGLAGAGRGGTDTQYF.

The V gene is TRBV5-1, the J gene TRBJ2-2; perhaps TRBD2 as D (6 bases). The CDR3 loop spans 16 amino acids. Trimming pared 0 bases from V and 1 base from J, leaving 10 bases between. Germline-derived CDR1 and CDR2 are SGHRS and YFSETQ. The CDR3 DNA follows: TGCGCCAGCAGCTTGGTTGGGGGGATGAACACCGGGGAGCTGTTTTTT. Translated, it gives CASSLVGGMNTGELFF. The full variable domain, with the rest looked up from reference TRBV5-1 and TRBJ2-2, is KAGVTQTPRYLIKTRGQQVTLSCSPISGHRSVSWYQQTPGQGLQFLFEYFSETQRNKGNFPGRFSGRQFSNSRSEMNVSTLELGDSALYLCASSLVGGMNTGELFFGEGSRLTVL.

The chain combines TRBV6-2 or TRBV6-3 with TRBJ1-1; the D is unclear. This CDR3 comprises 14 residues. V was trimmed by 5 bases and J by 4 bases, leaving 14 bases between them. The germline CDR1 and CDR2 sequences are MNHEY and SVGEGT. CDR3 in amino acids: CASSPHLGSTEAFF. In nucleotides, the CDR3 is TGTGCCAGCAGTCCCCACCTGGGTAGCACTGAAGCTTTCTTT.

V and J are TRBV12-3 or TRBV12-4 and TRBJ1-1; D gene uncertain. Trimming pared 2 bases from V and 2 bases from J, leaving 6 bases between. This CDR3 spans 13 amino acids. CDR3 nucleotides: TGTGCCAGCAGTTTAACGGAAAACACTGAAGCTTTCTTT. Amino acid sequence: CASSLTENTEAFF.

This chain uses TRBV9 with TRBJ2-3; 8 bases are shared with TRBD1. Germline V lookup: CDR1 SGDLS, CDR2 YYNGEE. V lost 0 bases and J lost 2; bases outside the gene matches: 5. The CDR3 has 16 residues. The CDR3, as DNA: TGTGCCAGCAGCGTAGCTCAGGGGGCCTCCACAGATACGCAGTATTTT. This translates into CASSVAQGASTDTQYF. Looking up the rest from reference TRBV9 and TRBJ2-3 gives the full variable domain: DSGVTQTPKHLITATGQRVTLRCSPRSGDLSVYWYQQSLDQGLQFLIQYYNGEERAKGNILERFSAQQFPDLHSELNLSSLELGDSALYFCASSVAQGASTDTQYFGPGTRLTVL.

The chain uses TRBV6-4 and TRBJ2-3; D remains unclear. Per the germline V gene, CDR1 is MRHNA and CDR2 is SNTAGT. The CDR3 runs 14 residues. V lost 3 bases and J lost 6, with 13 bases in between. DNA for the CDR3: TGTGCCAGCAGTGAGTTGGGTATCGGGGATACGCAGTATTTT. Amino acid sequence: CASSELGIGDTQYF.

The chain has TRBV5-6 and TRBJ1-1; no clear D gene. The germline CDR1 and CDR2 sequences are SGHDT and YYEEEE. The CDR3 length is 15 residues. V was clipped by 2 bases and J by 1 base, with 12 bases between them. The CDR3 sequence: CASSLARIGNTEAFF. The CDR3 DNA sequence: TGTGCCAGCAGCTTAGCACGGATCGGGAACACTGAAGCTTTCTTT.

V is TRBV3-1 (or the pseudogene TRBV3-2) and J is TRBJ1-2; 7 bases are shared with TRBD1. The CDR3 covers 14 residues. V was pared by 1 base and J by 2 bases, with 1 base of the junction left unmatched. Germline V gene lookup returns CDR1 LGHDT and CDR2 YNNKEL (reference sequence). The CDR3 coding sequence is TGTGCCAGCAGCCAAGGACAGGGAAACTATGGCTACACCTTC. Encoded protein: CASSQGQGNYGYTF.

The V and J genes are TRBV6-2 or TRBV6-3 and TRBJ2-7; D possibly matches TRBD1 or TRBD2 (6 bases each). This CDR3 is 14 amino acids long. Germline V gives CDR1 MNHEY, CDR2 SVGEGT. The ends were cut back, 6 bases at V and 3 bases at J, with 15 bases in the middle. CDR3 loop: CASSPGDTYYEQYF. As DNA, the CDR3 is TGTGCCAGCAGCCCGGGGGACACCTACTACGAGCAGTACTTC.

V is TRBV11-2 and J is TRBJ1-6; D remains unclear. Trimming removed 5 bases at V and 5 bases at J, with 7 bases between. The CDR3 totals 13 residues. CDR1 and CDR2 (germline): SGHAT, FQNNGV. The CDR3 bases are TGTGCCAGCAGCCATCGGGATAATTCACCCCTCCACTTT. Protein sequence: CASSHRDNSPLHF.

The chain has TRBV21-1 and TRBJ1-1. TRBV21-1 is a known pseudogene. The CDR3 totals 16 residues. The CDR3, as DNA: TGTGCCAGCAGCAAAGTGGGGGGATCCGTGAAGACTGAAGCTTTCTTT. Encoded protein: CASSKVGGSVKTEAFF.

This chain uses TRBV7-3 with TRBJ2-7; a possible D gene is TRBD2 (6 bases). The V end lost 1 base, the J end lost 0 bases, and 10 bases lay between the germline ends. The length of the CDR3 is 15 residues. Per germline, CDR1 SGHTA and CDR2 FQGTGA. The CDR3: CASSLIRGSSYEQYF. CDR3 DNA sequence: TGTGCCAGCAGCTTAATTCGGGGGAGCTCCTACGAGCAGTACTTC.